This TCR beta chain was recorded in a study of blood T cell repertoires in COVID-19. About the study: Samples came from the United States, Italy and Spain, spanning acute and convalescent COVID-19. Sources were T cells, B-cell-depleted T cells, or PBMCs; the material itself was cDNA or gDNA.

As originally analysed: For nucleated cells, counts were estimated from reference gene primer amplification. Produced via immunoSEQ multiplex PCR; TCRdb's table is partial and in-frame only. The DNA gave D and trimming, while V, J and clone size come from that table. The data contain 150,000 to 160,000 clones, 75% to 95% of them singletons. After removal of 5 bases from V and 8 bases from J, the junction contained 5 bases not matched to a gene. The CDR3 contains 13 residues. Germline CDR1 is MNHEY and CDR2 is SMNVEV (reference sequence). The sample consisted of peripheral blood. The V and J genes are TRBV27 and TRBJ2-3; 9 nucleotides match TRBD2. This receptor was identified in a man aged 45 to 65 with acute or convalescent COVID-19. The CDR3 loop is CASSGNSGSTQYF. CDR3 sequence (DNA): TGTGCCAGCAGTGGAAATAGCGGGAGTACGCAGTATTTT.